These 7 T cell receptor beta chains originate from one sample sequenced in a study of response to subunit inactivated influenza vaccine (dated 2018 in TCRdb). The library was made by RT-PCR. The sequencer listed for this sample is Illumina HiSeq 2500. Using fastp trimming at Q25 and MiXCR clonotype assembly, TCRdb reanalyzed the public sequencing data and kept in-frame beta chains. Identical CDR3 proteins give one entry, which carries the most common genes and DNA. Counted in this sample were around 850,000 distinct CDR3 sequences; roughly 18% of them appeared once. Roughly a tenth of the sample rests with the top ten. This specimen was PBMCs from blood, taken roughly 5 days after vaccination. These receptors all stem from a man between 45 and 60 years old who received an inactivated influenza vaccine. Donor details come from another sample of the same person, matched by shared clones.

The chain links TRBV12-2 to TRBJ2-7; the D call TRBD1 from the table was never checked on the DNA. TRBV12-2 is listed as a pseudogene. This CDR3 is 17 amino acids long. The CDR3 sequence is CASRLASRQGHSYEQYF. CDR3 in DNA: TGTGCAAGTCGCTTAGCCTCCCGACAGGGCCACTCCTACGAGCAGTACTTC.

V gene TRBV6-2 or TRBV6-3 combines with J gene TRBJ2-7, with D perhaps assigned TRBD1 or TRBD2 (6 bases each). This CDR3 has 18 amino acids. Trimming stripped 0 bases from V and 3 bases from J, with 21 bases between. From germline, CDR1 is MNHEY and CDR2 SVGEGT. CDR3 sequence reads: CASSYSKSGAGHFYEQYF. The CDR3 DNA reads as TGTGCCAGCAGTTACTCGAAAAGCGGTGCGGGACACTTCTACGAGCAGTACTTC.

This chain joins TRBV2 and TRBJ2-1, with TRBD2 matching over 12 bases. The germline CDR1 and CDR2 sequences are SNHLY and FYNNEI. This CDR3 has 16 residues. V was pared by 7 bases and J by 4 bases, with 8 bases of the junction left unmatched. The DNA of the CDR3 is TGTGCCAGCAACCCTTCCGGACTAGCGGGGTACAATGAGCAGTTCTTC. As protein: CASNPSGLAGYNEQFF.

CDR3 DNA: TGCGCCAGCAGCACCGCCGGAACTAATGAAAAACTGTTTTTT. Its translation is CASSTAGTNEKLFF. The gene calls are TRBV5-1 and TRBJ1-4, with D unresolved. Germline V gene data show CDR1 as SGHRS and CDR2 as YFSETQ. Trimming removed 4 bases at V and 1 base at J, with 8 bases between. This CDR3 is built from 14 residues.

This chain connects TRBV7-9 to TRBJ2-1; D gene uncertain. The CDR3 is 13 residues long. Germline V CDR1 and CDR2: SEHNR, FQNEAQ (reference sequence). V was cut by 1 base and J by 5 bases, with 6 bases left in between. The CDR3 loop is CASSLGMNNEQFF. The CDR3 DNA is TGTGCCAGCAGCTTAGGCATGAACAATGAGCAGTTCTTC.

This clonotype was seen only a few times. The V and J genes are TRBV6-5 and TRBJ2-1; 15 bases agree with TRBD2. The J segment lost 0 bases and the V segment lost 4 bases, leaving 4 bases of the junction unmatched. This CDR3 region has 18 residues. Looked up from germline, CDR1 is MNHEY and CDR2 is SVGAGI. For the CDR3, the DNA is TGTGCCAGCAGTTCCCGGACTAGCGGGAGGGCCTCCTACAATGAGCAGTTCTTC. This sequence encodes CASSSRTSGRASYNEQFF.

The J gene is TRBJ2-2, the V gene TRBV10-3; 9 bases are a match to TRBD1. CDR1 and CDR2 (germline): ENHRY, SYGVKD. The CDR3 runs to 15 residues. Unmatched junction bases numbered 3, after V lost 6 bases and J lost 1 base. The CDR3 reads CAIRMGQGNTGELFF. DNA for the CDR3: TGTGCCATCAGAATGGGACAGGGGAACACCGGGGAGCTGTTTTTT.